The sequence of this T cell receptor beta chain was determined in a study of blood T cell repertoires in COVID-19 (dated by TCRdb to about 2020). As for the study more broadly: Samples covering the acute and convalescent phases of COVID-19 were provided by collaborators in the United States, Italy and Spain. The material from the prospective study consisted of cDNA or gDNA derived from T cells, B-cell-depleted T cells, or PBMCs. Deeply sampled blood TCRbeta repertoires from subjects exposed to, actively infected with, or recovered from COVID-19 were included in the dataset. A freely available public database, intended as a resource for researchers studying the immune response to SARS-CoV-2, is where the repertoires were released. Samples came from the ongoing ImmuneRACE study (first 160 participants) plus 1,254 subjects from 6 global collaborators. A de-identified subject ID, COVID-19 status, age in years and sex were almost always included in the sample metadata. Where available, HLA class I and class II types were obtained from metadata supplied by the sample provider rather than from assay-based typing.

One collaborating source in Seattle enrolled patients during active infection and followed them longitudinally through the course of disease. Collaborating institutions collected whole blood in K2EDTA tubes following their own protocols. For TCRbeta analysis, collaborator samples were shipped as frozen whole blood, as isolated PBMCs, or as DNA extracted from either sample type. TCRbeta CDR3 regions were amplified from genomic DNA by means of the immunoSEQ Assay, a bias-controlled multiplex PCR. Per the authors' processing: The number of nucleated cells in each sample was estimated by amplification of reference gene primers within the assay. To quantify the absolute abundance of each unique TCRbeta CDR3 rearrangement, sequence reads were collapsed and filtered. For each sample, productive Simpson clonality was calculated as the square root of Simpson's diversity index across productive rearrangements. Imported from immuneACCESS, the table was reduced by TCRdb to in-frame sequences with V and J called. These copies leave out some clones; in studies compared against another copy, an unresolved V gene accounts for under half, and the cause of the remainder is not known. D and trimming come from the DNA, and the V and J calls and clone size come from that table. The sample records some 73,000 clones, more than 70% of which are singletons. The ten biggest clones cover 2% to 2.5% of the sample.

Remarks on this clone: No antigen is known for it. Base quality data are lacking; no much larger clone is found one base away.

The germline V gene supplies CDR1 SGHTA and CDR2 FQGNSA. V loses 5 bases at its end and J loses 3 bases; junction bases beyond the gene matches: 7. There are 14 amino acids in the CDR3, from cysteine to phenylalanine inclusive. Only the CDR3 DNA is retained, 42 bases long and in frame from the first base. The research as a whole found: How much clinical and demographic metadata was included differed by source and by participant, and the metadata was provided uncurated.

The rearrangement joined TRBV7-2 to TRBJ2-7; 7 bases in between match TRBD1. The TCR was taken from a man aged 70 or older with COVID-19, enrolled during active disease. Sequences were obtained from peripheral blood. The nucleotide sequence is TGTGCCAGCAGCCGGACAGGACTGGGCTACGAGCAGTACTTC. Translated, this gives CASSRTGLGYEQYF.